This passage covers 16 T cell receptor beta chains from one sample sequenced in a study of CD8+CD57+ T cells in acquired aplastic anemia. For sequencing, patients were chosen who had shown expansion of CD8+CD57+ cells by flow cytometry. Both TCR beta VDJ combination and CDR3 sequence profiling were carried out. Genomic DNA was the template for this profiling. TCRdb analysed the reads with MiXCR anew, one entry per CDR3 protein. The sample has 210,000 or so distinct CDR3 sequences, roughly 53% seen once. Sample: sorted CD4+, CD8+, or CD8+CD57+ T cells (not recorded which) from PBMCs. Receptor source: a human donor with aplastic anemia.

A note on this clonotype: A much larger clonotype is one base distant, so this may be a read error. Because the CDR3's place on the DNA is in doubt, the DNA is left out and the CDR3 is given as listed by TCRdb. The CDR3 here is CASSSRTGEGYGCTF. This chain connects TRBV7-9 to TRBJ1-2; TRBD1 was called by the table and not checked on the DNA. Both ends counted, the CDR3 spans 15 residues. Germline CDR1 is SEHNR and CDR2 is FQNEAQ (reference sequence).

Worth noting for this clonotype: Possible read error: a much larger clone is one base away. This CDR3 reads CASRAGSDEKLFF. The CDR3 coding sequence is TGTGCCAGCAGAGCAGGGTCCGATGAAAAACTGTTTTTT. This sequence joins TRBV2 and TRBJ1-4; perhaps TRBD1 as D (5 bases). The CDR3 is 13 amino acids. The V end was cut by 6 bases, the J end by 6 bases, with 11 bases between. Germline CDR1 reads SNHLY; CDR2 reads FYNNEI.

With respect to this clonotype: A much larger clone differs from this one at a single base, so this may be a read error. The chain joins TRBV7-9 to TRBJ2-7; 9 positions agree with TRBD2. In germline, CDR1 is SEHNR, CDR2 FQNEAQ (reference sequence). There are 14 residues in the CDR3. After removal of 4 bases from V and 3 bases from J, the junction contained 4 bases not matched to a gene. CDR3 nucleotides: TGTGCCAGCAGCTCTTCTAGCGGGGACTACGAGCAGTACTTC. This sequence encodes CASSSSSGDYEQYF.

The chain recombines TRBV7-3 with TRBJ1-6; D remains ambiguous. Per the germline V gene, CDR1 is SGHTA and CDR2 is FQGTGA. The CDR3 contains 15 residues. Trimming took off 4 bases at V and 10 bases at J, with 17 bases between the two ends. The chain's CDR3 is CASSSISGVGSPLHF. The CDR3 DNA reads TGTGCCAGCAGCTCAATTAGCGGGGTGGGGTCACCCCTCCACTTT.

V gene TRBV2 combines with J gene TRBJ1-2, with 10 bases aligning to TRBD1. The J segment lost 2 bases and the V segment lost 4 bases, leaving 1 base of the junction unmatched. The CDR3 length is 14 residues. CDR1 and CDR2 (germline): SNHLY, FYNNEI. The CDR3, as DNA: TGTGCCAGCAGTGGGACAGGGGGAAACTATGGCTACACCTTC. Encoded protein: CASSGTGGNYGYTF. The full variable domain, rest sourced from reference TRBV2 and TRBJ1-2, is EPEVTQTPSHQVTQMGQEVILRCVPISNHLYFYWYRQILGQKVEFLVSFYNNEISEKSEIFDDQFSVERPDGSNFTLKIRSTKLEDSAMYFCASSGTGGNYGYTFGSGTRLTVV.

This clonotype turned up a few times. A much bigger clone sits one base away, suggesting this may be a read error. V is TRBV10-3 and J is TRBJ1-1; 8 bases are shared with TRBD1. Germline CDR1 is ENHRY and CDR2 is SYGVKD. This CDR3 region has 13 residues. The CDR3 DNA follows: TGTGCCATCAGTGGGACAGGGCGGACTGGAGCTTTCTTT. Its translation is CAISGTGRTGAFF.

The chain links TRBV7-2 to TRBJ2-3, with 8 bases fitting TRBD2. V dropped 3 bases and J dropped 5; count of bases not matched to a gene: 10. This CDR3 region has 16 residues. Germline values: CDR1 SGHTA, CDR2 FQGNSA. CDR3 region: CASSLNERELGDTQYF. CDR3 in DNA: TGTGCCAGCAGCTTGAACGAGCGGGAGCTAGGAGATACGCAGTATTTT.

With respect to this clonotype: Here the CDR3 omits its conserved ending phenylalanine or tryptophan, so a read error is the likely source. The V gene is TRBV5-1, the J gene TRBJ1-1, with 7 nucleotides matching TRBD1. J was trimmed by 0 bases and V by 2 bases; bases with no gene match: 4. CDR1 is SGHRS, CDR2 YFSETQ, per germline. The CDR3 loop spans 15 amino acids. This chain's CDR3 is CASSLQGPMNTEAFL. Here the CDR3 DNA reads TGCGCCAGCAGCTTACAGGGGCCCATGAACACTGAAGCTTTCCTT.

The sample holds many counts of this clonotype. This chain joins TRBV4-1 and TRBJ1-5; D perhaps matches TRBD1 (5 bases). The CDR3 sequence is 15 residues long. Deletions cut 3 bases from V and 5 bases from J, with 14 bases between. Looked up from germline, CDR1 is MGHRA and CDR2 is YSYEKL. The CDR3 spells CASSHHQGGDQPQHF. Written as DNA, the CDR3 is TGCGCCAGCAGCCACCACCAGGGCGGAGATCAGCCCCAGCATTTT.

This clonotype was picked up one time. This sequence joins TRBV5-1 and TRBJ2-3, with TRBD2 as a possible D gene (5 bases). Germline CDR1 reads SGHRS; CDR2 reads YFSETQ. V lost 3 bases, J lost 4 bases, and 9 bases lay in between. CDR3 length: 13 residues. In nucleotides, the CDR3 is TGCGCCAGCAGCTCTGACGGGGCAGATACGCAGTATTTT. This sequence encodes CASSSDGADTQYF. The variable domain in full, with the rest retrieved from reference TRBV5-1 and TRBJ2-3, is KAGVTQTPRYLIKTRGQQVTLSCSPISGHRSVSWYQQTPGQGLQFLFEYFSETQRNKGNFPGRFSGRQFSNSRSEMNVSTLELGDSALYLCASSSDGADTQYFGPGTRLTVL.

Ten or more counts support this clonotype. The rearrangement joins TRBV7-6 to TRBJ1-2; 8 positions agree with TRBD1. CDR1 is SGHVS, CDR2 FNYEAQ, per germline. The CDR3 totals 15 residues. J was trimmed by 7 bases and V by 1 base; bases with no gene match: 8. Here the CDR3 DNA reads TGTGCCAGCAGCTTAGAGACAGGGGCGAGGAGTGGCTACACCTTC. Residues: CASSLETGARSGYTF.

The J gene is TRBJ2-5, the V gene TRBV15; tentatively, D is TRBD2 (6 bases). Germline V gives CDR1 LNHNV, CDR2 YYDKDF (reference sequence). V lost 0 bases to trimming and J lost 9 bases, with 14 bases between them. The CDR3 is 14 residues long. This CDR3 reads CATSRDGGNQPQYF. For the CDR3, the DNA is TGTGCCACCAGCAGAGATGGGGGGAATCAGCCCCAGTACTTC.

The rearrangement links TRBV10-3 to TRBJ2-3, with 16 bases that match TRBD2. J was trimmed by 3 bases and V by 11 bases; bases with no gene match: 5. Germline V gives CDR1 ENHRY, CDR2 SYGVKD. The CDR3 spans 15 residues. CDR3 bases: TGTGCCTCCGGGACTAGCGGGGGGGCGACAGATACGCAGTATTTT. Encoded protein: CASGTSGGATDTQYF.

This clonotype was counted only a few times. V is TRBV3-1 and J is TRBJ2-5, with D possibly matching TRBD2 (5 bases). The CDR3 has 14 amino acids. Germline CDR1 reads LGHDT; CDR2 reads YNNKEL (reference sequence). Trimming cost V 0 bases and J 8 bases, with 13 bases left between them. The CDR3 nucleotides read TGTGCCAGCAGCCAAGAAGGGAGTGCAGGTACCCAGTACTTC. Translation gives CASSQEGSAGTQYF.

CDR3 in amino acids: CASSGRWVSAEAFF. CDR3 nucleotides: TGTGCCAGCAGCGGAAGGTGGGTATCCGCTGAAGCTTTCTTT. The rearrangement links TRBV5-5 to TRBJ1-1, with unresolved D. The V and J ends lost 4 bases and 6 bases respectively, with 16 bases between them. CDR3 length: 14 amino acids. Germline V gene data show CDR1 as SGHKS and CDR2 as YYEKEE (reference sequence).

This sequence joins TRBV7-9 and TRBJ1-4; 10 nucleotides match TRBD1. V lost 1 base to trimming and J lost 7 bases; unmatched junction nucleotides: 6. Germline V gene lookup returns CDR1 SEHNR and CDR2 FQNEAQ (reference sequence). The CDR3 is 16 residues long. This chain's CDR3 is CASSLGGQGSSEKLFF. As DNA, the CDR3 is TGTGCCAGCAGCTTAGGGGGACAGGGGTCGAGTGAAAAACTGTTTTTT.